This T cell receptor beta chain was sequenced in a study of identical twins. Study-level results: A cross-sectional statistical analysis, not follow-up of the same donors, supported the conclusions. Insertions were fewer in abundant cord blood beta clonotypes, whereas memory repertoires showed none of this pattern.

TCRdb independently ran MiXCR on the 5' RACE reads; one entry per CDR3 protein. This sample yields around 690,000 distinct CDR3 sequences, of which 21% are seen a single time; 4% to 4.5% belongs to the top ten. This clonotype was seen only a few times. Its specificity is unknown. The CDR3 is made up of 15 amino acids. Germline V CDR1 and CDR2: LGHNA, YSLEER. V lost 2 bases to trimming and J lost 7 bases, with 15 bases between them. The sample was also reused in another study, on T cells expressing NK-cell markers. That investigation notes: Restriction of the sorted population to alpha-beta TCR T cells was achieved in several experiments with an anti-gamma-delta TCR antibody.

The sequencing sample was made of PBMCs. The chain combines TRBV4-3 with TRBJ2-4; D remains unclear. This TCR derives from a woman aged 18-29 years in good health. The CDR3: CASSQYRSLENIQYF. DNA for the CDR3: TGCGCCAGCAGCCAATACCGATCCCTCGAGAACATTCAGTACTTC.